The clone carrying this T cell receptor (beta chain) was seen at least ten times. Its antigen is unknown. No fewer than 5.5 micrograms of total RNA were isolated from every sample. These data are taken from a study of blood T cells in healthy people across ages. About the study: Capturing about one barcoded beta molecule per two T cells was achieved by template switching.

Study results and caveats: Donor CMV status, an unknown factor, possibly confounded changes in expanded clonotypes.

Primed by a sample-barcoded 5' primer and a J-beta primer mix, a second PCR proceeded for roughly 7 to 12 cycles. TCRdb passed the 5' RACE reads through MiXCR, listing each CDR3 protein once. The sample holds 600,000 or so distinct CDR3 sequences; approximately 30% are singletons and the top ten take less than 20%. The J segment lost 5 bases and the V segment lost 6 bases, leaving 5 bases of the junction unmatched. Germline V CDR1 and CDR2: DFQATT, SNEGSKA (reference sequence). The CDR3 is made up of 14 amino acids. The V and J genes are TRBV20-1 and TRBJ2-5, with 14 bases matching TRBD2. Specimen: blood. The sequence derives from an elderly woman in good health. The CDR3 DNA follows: TGCAGTGCAAGGACTAGCGGGGGGTGGGAGACCCAGTACTTC. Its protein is CSARTSGGWETQYF.